This TCR beta chain appears in the sequencing data of a study of blood T cell repertoires in COVID-19. Study context: PBMCs, B-cell-depleted T cells, or T cells provided the cDNA or gDNA that made up the material.

The CDR3 spans 15 residues. Measured with immunoSEQ multiplex PCR; TCRdb has only the in-frame clones, and not every one. The sample holds a few hundred thousand clones; 70% to 90% are singletons and the top ten take 7.2%. The sequenced sample was peripheral blood. This TCR was recovered from a human donor in a cohort sampled during active COVID-19. The genes are TRBV1 and TRBJ2-5; whether TRBD2, the table's D call, matches the DNA was not checked. TRBV1 is a recognized pseudogene. This CDR3 reads CTSSQEAAVSETQYF. The CDR3 DNA reads TGCACCAGCAGCCAAGAGGCCGCGGTTAGTGAGACCCAGTACTTC.